This is a list of T cell receptor beta chains from one sample in a study of spatial heterogeneity in lung cancer. TCRdb reprocessed the 5' RACE reads with MiXCR, giving one entry per CDR3 protein. In the table there are about 9,200 distinct CDR3 sequences, around 8.9% of which are singletons. The source was lung tumor tissue, collected at surgery. Source of these receptors: a male donor with early-stage non-small cell lung cancer. CDR3s include the opening cysteine and the closing phenylalanine or tryptophan. Each record gives: V gene, clone size, D gene, J gene, CDR3 DNA, CDR3 protein. D genes are given only for firm matches. Rows give clone size only sometimes, using once, few, many, or a class for an expanded clone.

>TRBV29-1|many|TRBD1|TRBJ2-7
TGCAGCGTTTCACTCCCTGACAGGGTTGACTACGAGCAGTACTTC
CSVSLPDRVDYEQYF
>TRBV3-1|many|TRBD1|TRBJ1-2
TGTGCCAGCAGCCTCAAACAGGGGAACGGCTACACCTTC
CASSLKQGNGYTF
>TRBV5-4|many|TRBD2|TRBJ2-2
TGTGCCACCCTATCTTCGGGAGGGATGAACACCGGGGAGCTGTTTTTT
CATLSSGGMNTGELFF
>TRBV25-1|many|.|TRBJ2-7
TGTGCCAGCAGGGACAGTTTCTCCTACGAGCAGTACTTC
CASRDSFSYEQYF
>TRBV4-1|few|TRBD2|TRBJ2-5
TGCGCCAGCAGCCCCTCCGGCGGGGGAGAGACCCAGTACTTC
CASSPSGGGETQYF
>TRBV7-6|many|.|TRBJ1-1
TGTGCCAGCAGCTTTTCCGGGAACACTGAAGCTTTCTTT
CASSFSGNTEAFF
>TRBV29-1|many|TRBD2|TRBJ2-5
TGCAGCGTTGAAGATCAACTAGCGGGGGCCCTCCGGAATTTGGAGACCCAGTACTTC
CSVEDQLAGALRNLETQYF
>TRBV20-1|many|.|TRBJ1-5
TGCAGTGCTAGGGCCAGGATCTATCAGCCCCAGCATTTT
CSARARIYQPQHF
>TRBV3-1|many|.|TRBJ1-1
TGTGCCAGCAGCCAACAGGGAATTATAGCTGAAGCTTTCTTT
CASSQQGIIAEAFF
>TRBV28|medium-sized|.|TRBJ1-1
TGTGCCAGCAGTACCTCGACAGAGACGAACACTGAAGCTTTCTTT
CASSTSTETNTEAFF
>TRBV20-1|medium-sized|.|TRBJ2-7
TGCAGTGCTCCCAATCCTCGACGGAGTGACGAGCAGTACTTC
CSAPNPRRSDEQYF
>TRBV7-2|many|.|TRBJ2-7
TGTGCCAGCAGCTTTCGGGCCGAAGTCTCATACGAGCAGTACTTC
CASSFRAEVSYEQYF
>TRBV13|many|.|TRBJ1-1
TGTGCCAGCAGACGAACGACGGAAATGAACACTGAAGCTTTCTTT
CASRRTTEMNTEAFF
>TRBV6-2/TRBV6-3|medium-sized|.|TRBJ2-1
TGTGCCAGCAGTTACCGACCCGTAAATGAGCAGTTCTTC
CASSYRPVNEQFF
>TRBV5-1|many|.|TRBJ2-3
TGCGCCAGCAGCCCTGGACGCACAGATACGCAGTATTTT
CASSPGRTDTQYF
>TRBV6-5|many|.|TRBJ2-7
TGTGCCAGCAGAATGATGCTCAGCTCCTACGAGCAGTACTTC
CASRMMLSSYEQYF
>TRBV5-5|many|.|TRBJ2-7
TGTGCCAGCAGATACCAGGGTGCCGAGCAGTACTTC
CASRYQGAEQYF
>TRBV7-9|medium-sized|.|TRBJ1-5
TGTGCCAGCAGCACGGACAGAGGCAATCAGCCCCAGCATTTT
CASSTDRGNQPQHF
>TRBV20-1|few|.|TRBJ2-7
TGCAGTGCCACCAGGGAGAGCGAGCAGTACTTC
CSATRESEQYF
>TRBV7-9|many|.|TRBJ1-1
TGTGCCAGCAGCTTAGTGCAGGGTAAGAACACTGAAGCTTTCTTT
CASSLVQGKNTEAFF
>TRBV28|many|TRBD1|TRBJ2-7
TGTGCCAGCAGTTCACCGACAGGGCGGGAGCAGTACTTC
CASSSPTGREQYF
>TRBV28|many|.|TRBJ1-5
TGTGCCAGCAGCGTCTATAGCAATCAGCCCCAGCATTTT
CASSVYSNQPQHF
>TRBV14|many|.|TRBJ2-7
TGTGCCAGCAGCCAAGATTCCCGTTACGCCTACGAGCAGTACTTC
CASSQDSRYAYEQYF
>TRBV5-4|many|TRBD2|TRBJ2-2
TGTGCCAGCAGCTTGTCGAGACTAGCGGTCACCGGGGAGCTGTTTTTT
CASSLSRLAVTGELFF
>TRBV6-2/TRBV6-3|many|.|TRBJ2-7
TGTGCCAGCAGTCACCTGCGGACCGAGGGCCGTTACGAGCAGTACTTC
CASSHLRTEGRYEQYF
>TRBV20-1|many|.|TRBJ2-7
TGCAGTGCCGCCCAAAGGTCAAATTACGAGCAGTACTTC
CSAAQRSNYEQYF
>TRBV30|many|.|TRBJ2-7
TGTGCCTGGAGGGCAGCAGGTCTCTACGAGCAGTACTTC
CAWRAAGLYEQYF
>TRBV20-1|few|TRBD1|TRBJ1-5
TGCAGTGCTAGGGGACAGGGTATGAATCAGCCCCAGCATTTT
CSARGQGMNQPQHF
>TRBV23-1|few|TRBD1|TRBJ2-7
TGCGCCAGCAGTCAATCCGGACAGGAGAGCTCCTACGAGCAGTACTTC
CASSQSGQESSYEQYF
>TRBV12-3/TRBV12-4|many|TRBD1|TRBJ2-5
TGTGCCAGCAGGCTGACAGGGGGCGGAGAGACCCAGTACTTC
CASRLTGGGETQYF
>TRBV7-2|many|.|TRBJ2-1
TGTGCCAGCAGCTTGGAGGGACTGAGCTCCTACAATGAGCAGTTCTTC
CASSLEGLSSYNEQFF
>TRBV13|many|TRBD2|TRBJ2-4
TGTGCCAGCAGCTTAGCTCCTAGCGGGACCTCTTGGGCCAAAAACATTCAGTACTTC
CASSLAPSGTSWAKNIQYF
>TRBV12-3/TRBV12-4|.|.|TRBJ1-5
TGTGCCAGCAGTTTGGGTCAGCCCCAGCATTTT
CASSLGQPQHF
>TRBV15|many|TRBD1|TRBJ1-2
TGTGCCACCAGCAAGGACAGGGGACCATATGGCTACACCTTC
CATSKDRGPYGYTF
>TRBV12-3/TRBV12-4|many|.|TRBJ2-7
TGTGCCAGCAGCCCCAGGGTCTACGAGCAGTACTTC
CASSPRVYEQYF
>TRBV20-1|many|.|TRBJ1-5
TGCAGTGCTCGCGGATGGGGTAGCAATCAGCCCCAGCATTTT
CSARGWGSNQPQHF
>TRBV5-1|many|.|TRBJ1-1
TGCGCCAGCAGCTTAAGACAGACTGAAGCTTTCTTT
CASSLRQTEAFF
>TRBV27|medium-sized|TRBD1|TRBJ2-7
TGTGCCAGCGCAATCGGACAGGGAAAAAGCTCCTACGAGCAGTACTTC
CASAIGQGKSSYEQYF
>TRBV18|many|.|TRBJ2-7
TGTGCCAGCTCACCATGGGCAGGGACCTTGGAGCAGTACTTC
CASSPWAGTLEQYF
>TRBV5-6|.|.|TRBJ1-2
TGTGCCAGCAGCTTGGCCGGCAGCCATGGCTACACCTTC
CASSLAGSHGYTF
>TRBV11-2|many|.|TRBJ2-1
TGTGCCAGCAGCCACCTAGGGGGGGCCAATGAGCAGTTCTTC
CASSHLGGANEQFF
>TRBV5-6|.|TRBD2|TRBJ2-3
TGTGCCAGCAGCTTGGTAGTGGCGGGAGTCTCTTATACGCAGTATTTT
CASSLVVAGVSYTQYF
>TRBV4-1|large|.|TRBJ2-3
TGCGCCAGCAGCCAAGCCGGACAGAGCCGCACAGATACGCAGTATTTT
CASSQAGQSRTDTQYF
>TRBV7-2|.|TRBD2|TRBJ2-3
TGTGCCAGCAGCTTCACTAGCGGGAACACAGATACGCAGTATTTT
CASSFTSGNTDTQYF